Sequencing of this TCR beta chain was carried out in a study of CD8 T cells in ankylosing spondylitis. TCRdb fed the 5' RACE reads into MiXCR, producing one record per CDR3 protein. This repertoire shows 200,000 to 300,000 distinct CDR3 sequences, over 8.5% found once; its top ten account for about 6.8%. General study findings and limits: Researchers reportedly found disease-linked clones significantly enriched in matched ankylosing spondylitis synovial fluid.

Per the germline V gene, CDR1 is SGHTA and CDR2 is FQGNSA. The CDR3 is 13 residues long. V lost 4 bases, J lost 6 bases, and 12 bases lay in between. This clonotype has only a few counts. The target antigen is unknown. The sequence derives from a male donor with ankylosing spondylitis or in good health (not recorded which). What was sequenced was blood, either unsorted or a sorted T cell fraction (not recorded which). The V gene is TRBV7-2, the J gene TRBJ1-1; the D is unclear. Here the CDR3 DNA reads TGTGCCAGCAGCTCAAATGGGGTGTCTGAAGCTTTCTTT. This encodes CASSSNGVSEAFF.